Below, 3 T cell receptor beta chains from the same sample are listed, as sequenced in a study of T cell repertoires in cytomegalovirus infection. These TCRs are of unknown antigen specificity. A single record per CDR3 protein comes from TCRdb applying MiXCR to the reads. The sample holds 700,000 to 900,000 distinct CDR3 sequences; just under 30% are singletons and the top ten take roughly 14%. Sequenced here: cultured CD8+ T cells from PBMCs, sampled from culture after CMV antigen stimulation. Source of these receptors: a human donor in good health (CMV status not recorded). Some clones in this sample may be carry-over from other donors' samples.

The rearrangement uses TRBV6-1 and TRBJ1-4, with D perhaps matching TRBD1 (5 bases). The V gene lost 6 bases and the J gene lost 2 bases, with 13 bases spanning the gap. CDR3 length equals 15 residues. Germline CDR1 reads MNHNS; CDR2 reads SASEGT. As DNA, the CDR3 is TGTGCCAGCAGCATATCGGGACTGACTAATGAAAAACTGTTTTTT. This sequence encodes CASSISGLTNEKLFF.

This clonotype was observed at least ten times. V usage is TRBV7-3 and J usage is TRBJ2-3; possibly TRBD1 for D (6 bases). V lost 4 bases and J lost 3, with 23 bases in between. Germline assignment: CDR1 SGHTA and CDR2 FQGTGA. CDR3 length: 18 residues. In nucleotides, the CDR3 is TGTGCCAGCAGCTCCTCCCATGGGGGCCTATTGATGACAGATACGCAGTATTTT. As protein: CASSSSHGGLLMTDTQYF.

As concerns this clonotype: A much more abundant neighbour one base away suggests this may be a read error. CDR3 loop: CASGFERKTQYF. CDR3 nucleotide sequence: TGTGCCAGCGGCTTCGAGCGGAAGACCCAGTACTTC. V is TRBV7-2 and J is TRBJ2-5, with a tentative D call TRBD2 (5 bases). The CDR3 covers 12 residues. Germline loops: CDR1 SGHTA, CDR2 FQGNSA.